Sequencing of this T cell receptor (beta chain) was carried out in a study of shared clonotypes between healthy human individuals. The trim removed 5 bases at V and 4 bases at J, leaving 6 bases unmatched. This CDR3 has 14 amino acids. Germline V gives CDR1 MDHEN, CDR2 SYDVKM. Method: immunoSEQ multiplex PCR; TCRdb's copy keeps in-frame clones and lacks some. The sample has some 1.1 million clones, about 80% seen once; the top ten hold 0.89%. Healthy HIV-negative adults without recent acute infections or vaccinations served as donors. This clone was counted once. The origin of this receptor is a man younger than 30 in good health. Some clones in this sample may be carry-over from other donors' samples. This chain uses TRBV28 with TRBJ1-1; 8 bases are a match to TRBD1. The sequenced sample was memory CD4+ T cells from PBMCs. Subset noted: CD45RA-negative fraction. The CDR3 DNA is TGTGCCAGCAGTAGCAGGGGGCTGGGCACTGAAGCTTTCTTT. It translates to CASSSRGLGTEAFF.